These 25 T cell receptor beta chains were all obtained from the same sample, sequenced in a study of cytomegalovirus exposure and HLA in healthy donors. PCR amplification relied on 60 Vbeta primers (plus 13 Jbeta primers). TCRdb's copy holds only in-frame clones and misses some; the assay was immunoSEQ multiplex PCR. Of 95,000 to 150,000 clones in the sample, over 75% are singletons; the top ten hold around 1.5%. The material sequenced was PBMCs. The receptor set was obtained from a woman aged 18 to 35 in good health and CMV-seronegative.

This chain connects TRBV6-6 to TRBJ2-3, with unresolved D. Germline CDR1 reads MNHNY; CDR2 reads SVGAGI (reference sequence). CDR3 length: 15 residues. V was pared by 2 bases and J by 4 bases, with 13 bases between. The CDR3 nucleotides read TGTGCCAGCAGTTACGAAGGTCCCCGGGCAGATACGCAGTATTTT. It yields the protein CASSYEGPRADTQYF.

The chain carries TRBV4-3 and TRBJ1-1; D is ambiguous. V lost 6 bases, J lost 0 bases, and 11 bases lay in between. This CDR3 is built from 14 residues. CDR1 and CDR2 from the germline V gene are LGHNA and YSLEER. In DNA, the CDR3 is TGCGCCAGCAGTAGAATTCCCCTGAACACTGAAGCTTTCTTT. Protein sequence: CASSRIPLNTEAFF.

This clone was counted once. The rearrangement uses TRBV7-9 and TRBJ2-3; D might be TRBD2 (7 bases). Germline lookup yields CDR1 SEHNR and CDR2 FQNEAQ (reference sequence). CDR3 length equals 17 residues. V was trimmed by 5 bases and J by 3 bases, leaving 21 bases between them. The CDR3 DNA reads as TGTGCCAGCAGCGCAGGCCCAGGGGTCGGGAGGACAGATACGCAGTATTTT. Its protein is CASSAGPGVGRTDTQYF.

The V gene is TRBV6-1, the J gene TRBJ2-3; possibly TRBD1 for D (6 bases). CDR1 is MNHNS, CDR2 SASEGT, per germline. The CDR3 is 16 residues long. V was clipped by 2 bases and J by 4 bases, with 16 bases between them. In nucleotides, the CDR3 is TGTGCCAGCAGTGAAATGCTAGGGGGAACCGCAGATACGCAGTATTTT. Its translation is CASSEMLGGTADTQYF.

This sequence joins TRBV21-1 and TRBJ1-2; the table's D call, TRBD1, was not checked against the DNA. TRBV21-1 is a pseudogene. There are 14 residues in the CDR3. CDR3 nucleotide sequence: TGTGCCAACCTACCGGGACAGGGGGCTTCTGGCTACACCTTC. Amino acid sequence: CANLPGQGASGYTF.

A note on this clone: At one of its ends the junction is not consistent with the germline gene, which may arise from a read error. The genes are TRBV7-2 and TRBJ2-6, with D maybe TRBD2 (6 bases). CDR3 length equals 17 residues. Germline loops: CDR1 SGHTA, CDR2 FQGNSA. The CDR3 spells CASSLVSGISGANGLTF. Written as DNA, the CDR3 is TGTGCCAGCAGCTTAGTTAGCGGAATCTCTGGGGCCAACGGCCTGACTTTC. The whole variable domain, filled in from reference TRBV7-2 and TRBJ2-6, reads GAGVSQSPSNKVTEKGKDVELRCDPISGHTALYWYRQSLGQGLEFLIYFQGNSAPDKSGLPSDRFSAERTGGSVSTLTIQRTQQEDSAVYLCASSLVSGISGANGLTFGAGSRLTVL.

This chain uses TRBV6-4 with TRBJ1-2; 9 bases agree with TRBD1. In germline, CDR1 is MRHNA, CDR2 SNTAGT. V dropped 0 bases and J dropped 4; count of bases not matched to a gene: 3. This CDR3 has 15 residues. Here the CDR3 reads CASSDSVDRGYGYTF. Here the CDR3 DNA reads TGTGCCAGCAGTGACTCGGTGGACAGGGGCTATGGCTACACCTTC.

CDR3 DNA sequence: TGTGCCAGCAGCCCCCGGGGGGGACTCCTAGGGGGCTACGAGCAGTACTTC. This sequence encodes CASSPRGGLLGGYEQYF. The chain uses TRBV9 and TRBJ2-7; 8 bases match TRBD2. This CDR3 has 17 residues. V lost 4 bases, J lost 3 bases, and 15 bases stayed unmatched. Germline CDR1 and CDR2: SGDLS and YYNGEE.

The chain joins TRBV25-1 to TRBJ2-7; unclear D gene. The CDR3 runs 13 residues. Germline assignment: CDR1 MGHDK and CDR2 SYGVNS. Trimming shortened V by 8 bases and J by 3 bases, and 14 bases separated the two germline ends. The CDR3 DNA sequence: TGTGCCAGCCTCCCCCCGGGTCACTACGAGCAGTACTTC. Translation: CASLPPGHYEQYF.

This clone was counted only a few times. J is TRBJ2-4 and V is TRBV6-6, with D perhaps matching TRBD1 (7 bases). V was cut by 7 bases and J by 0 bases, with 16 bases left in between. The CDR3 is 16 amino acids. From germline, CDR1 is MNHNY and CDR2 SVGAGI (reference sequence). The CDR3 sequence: CASTTRQGLAKNIQYF. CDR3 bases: TGTGCCAGCACCACTAGACAGGGACTAGCCAAAAACATTCAGTACTTC.

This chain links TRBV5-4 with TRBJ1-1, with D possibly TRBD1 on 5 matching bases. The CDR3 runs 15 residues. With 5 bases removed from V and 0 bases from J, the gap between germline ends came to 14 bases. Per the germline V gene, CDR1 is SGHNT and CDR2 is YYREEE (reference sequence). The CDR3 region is CASSNAGSMNTEAFF. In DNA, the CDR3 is TGTGCCAGCAGTAACGCAGGGTCTATGAACACTGAAGCTTTCTTT.

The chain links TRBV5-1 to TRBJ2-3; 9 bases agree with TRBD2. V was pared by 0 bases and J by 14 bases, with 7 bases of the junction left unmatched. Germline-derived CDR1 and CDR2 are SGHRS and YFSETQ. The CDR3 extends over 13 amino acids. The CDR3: CASSLAERGARYF. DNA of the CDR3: TGCGCCAGCAGCTTGGCCGAGCGGGGGGCCCGGTATTTT.

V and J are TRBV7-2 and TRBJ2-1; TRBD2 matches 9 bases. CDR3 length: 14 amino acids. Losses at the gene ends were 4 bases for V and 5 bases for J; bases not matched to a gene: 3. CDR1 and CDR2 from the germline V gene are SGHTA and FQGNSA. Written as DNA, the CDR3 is TGTGCCAGCAGCTCACTAGCGGGCCACAATGAGCAGTTCTTC. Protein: CASSSLAGHNEQFF.

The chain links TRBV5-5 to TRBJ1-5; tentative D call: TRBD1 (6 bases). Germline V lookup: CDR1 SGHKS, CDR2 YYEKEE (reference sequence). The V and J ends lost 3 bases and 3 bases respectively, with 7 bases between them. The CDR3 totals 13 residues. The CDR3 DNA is TGTGCCAGCAGCTGGACAGTCAATCAGCCCCAGCATTTT. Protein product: CASSWTVNQPQHF.

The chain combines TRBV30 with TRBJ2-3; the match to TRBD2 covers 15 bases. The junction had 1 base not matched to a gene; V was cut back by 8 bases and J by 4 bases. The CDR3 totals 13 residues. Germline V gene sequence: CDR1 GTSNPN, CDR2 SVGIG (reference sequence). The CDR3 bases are TGTGCCGGGACTAGCGGGGGGTCAGATACGCAGTATTTT. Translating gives CAGTSGGSDTQYF.

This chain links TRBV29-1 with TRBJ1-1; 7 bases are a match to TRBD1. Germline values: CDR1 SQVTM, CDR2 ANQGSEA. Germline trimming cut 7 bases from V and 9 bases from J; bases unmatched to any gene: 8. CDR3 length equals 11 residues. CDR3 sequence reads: CSGRWDSQAFF. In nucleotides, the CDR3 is TGCAGCGGGCGATGGGACAGCCAAGCTTTCTTT. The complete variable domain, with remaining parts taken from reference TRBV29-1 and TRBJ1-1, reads SAVISQKPSRDICQRGTSLTIQCQVDSQVTMMFWYRQQPGQSLTLIATANQGSEATYESGFVIDKFPISRPNLTFSTLTVSNMSPEDSSIYLCSGRWDSQAFFGQGTRLTVV.

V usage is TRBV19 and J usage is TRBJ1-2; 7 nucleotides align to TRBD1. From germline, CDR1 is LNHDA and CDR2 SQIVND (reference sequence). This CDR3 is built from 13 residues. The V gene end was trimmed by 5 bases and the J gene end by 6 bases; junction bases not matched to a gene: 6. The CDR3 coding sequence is TGTGCCAGTAGTGTCGGGACAGCGGATGGCTACACCTTC. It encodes CASSVGTADGYTF.

The CDR3 protein is CASSITGNYGYTF. The CDR3 bases are TGCGCCAGCAGCATCACAGGGAACTATGGCTACACCTTC. This chain connects TRBV5-1 to TRBJ1-2, with D possibly TRBD1 on 6 matching bases. The CDR3 has 13 amino acids. In germline, CDR1 is SGHRS, CDR2 YFSETQ. Trimming left V 4 bases short and J 2 bases short, with 9 bases between.

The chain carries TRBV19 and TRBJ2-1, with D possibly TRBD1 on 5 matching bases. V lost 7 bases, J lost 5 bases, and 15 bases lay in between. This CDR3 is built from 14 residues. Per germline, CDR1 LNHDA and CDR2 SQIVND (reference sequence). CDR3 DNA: TGTGCCAGTAAGCGACAGCGCGCTGACAATGAGCAGTTCTTC. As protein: CASKRQRADNEQFF.

CDR3 DNA sequence: TGTGCCAGCACCCCCGGGGGGATTAACTATGGCTACACCTTC. It translates to CASTPGGINYGYTF. V and J are TRBV5-4 and TRBJ1-2; maybe TRBD1 (5 bases). The CDR3 loop spans 14 amino acids. Germline CDR1 is SGHNT and CDR2 is YYREEE (reference sequence). Trimming took off 6 bases at V and 1 base at J, with 13 bases between the two ends.

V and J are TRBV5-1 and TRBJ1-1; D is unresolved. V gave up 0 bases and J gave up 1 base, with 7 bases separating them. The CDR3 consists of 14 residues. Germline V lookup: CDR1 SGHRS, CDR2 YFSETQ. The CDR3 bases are TGCGCCAGCAGCTTGGATCCACAGAACACTGAAGCTTTCTTT. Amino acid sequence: CASSLDPQNTEAFF.

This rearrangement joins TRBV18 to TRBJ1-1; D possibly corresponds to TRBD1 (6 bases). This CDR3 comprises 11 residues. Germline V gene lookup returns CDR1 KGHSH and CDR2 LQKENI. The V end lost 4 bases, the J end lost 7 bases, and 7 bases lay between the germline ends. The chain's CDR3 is CASSLQGEAFF. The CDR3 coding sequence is TGTGCCAGCTCACTACAGGGTGAAGCTTTCTTT.

The CDR3 nucleotides read TGTGCCAGCGCGGGTCTCTCCTCCTACAATGAGCAGTTCTTC. Amino acids: CASAGLSSYNEQFF. The J gene is TRBJ2-1, the V gene TRBV2; maybe TRBD2 (5 bases). Between the trimmed V and J ends, which lost 8 bases and 0 bases, there was a span of 11 bases. Germline loops: CDR1 SNHLY, CDR2 FYNNEI. The CDR3 extends over 14 amino acids.

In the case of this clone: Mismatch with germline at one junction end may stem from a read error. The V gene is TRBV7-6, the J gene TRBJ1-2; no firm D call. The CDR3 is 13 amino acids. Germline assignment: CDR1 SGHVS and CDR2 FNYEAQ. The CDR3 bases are TGTGCCAGCAGCTTACCGGCGGACTATGGCCACACCTTC. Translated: CASSLPADYGHTF.

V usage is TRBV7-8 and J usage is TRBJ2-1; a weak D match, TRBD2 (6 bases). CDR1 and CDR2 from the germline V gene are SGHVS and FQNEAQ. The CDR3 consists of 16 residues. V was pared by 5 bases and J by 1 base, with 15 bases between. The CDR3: CASSPDGRGSYNEQFF. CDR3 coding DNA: TGTGCCAGCAGCCCCGATGGGCGGGGTTCCTACAATGAGCAGTTCTTC.